These T cell receptor beta chains were read from a single sample in a study of cytomegalovirus exposure and HLA in healthy donors. Data came from immunoSEQ multiplex PCR; TCRdb stores just in-frame clones and leaves some out. The listing records around 71,000 clones. The sample comprised PBMCs. These receptors originate from a woman aged 25 to 39 in good health and CMV-seronegative. CDR3s include the opening cysteine and the closing phenylalanine or tryptophan. Fields, in order: J gene, D gene, V gene, CDR3 protein, CDR3 DNA. The D gene is left open where the match is weak.

j_call: TRBJ1-1
d_call: -
v_call: TRBV4-2
cdr3_aa: CASSHGGLNTEAFF
cdr3_nt: TGTGCCAGCAGCCATGGGGGCTTAAACACTGAAGCTTTCTTT

j_call: TRBJ1-1
d_call: -
v_call: TRBV7-8
cdr3_aa: CASSSGPSNTEAFF
cdr3_nt: TGTGCCAGCAGCTCAGGCCCCTCGAACACTGAAGCTTTCTTT

j_call: TRBJ1-5
d_call: TRBD1
v_call: TRBV28
cdr3_aa: CASSFGQGDNQPQHF
cdr3_nt: TGTGCCAGCAGTTTCGGACAGGGGGACAATCAGCCCCAGCATTTT

j_call: TRBJ2-3
d_call: TRBD2
v_call: TRBV29-1
cdr3_aa: CSAEGAGGNRFTDTQYF
cdr3_nt: TGCAGCGCCGAAGGGGCGGGGGGGAATCGGTTCACAGATACGCAGTATTTT

j_call: TRBJ1-2
d_call: -
v_call: TRBV6-5
cdr3_aa: CASSLSARAYGYTF
cdr3_nt: TGTGCCAGCAGCTTGAGCGCAAGAGCCTATGGCTACACCTTC

j_call: TRBJ1-4
d_call: -
v_call: TRBV28
cdr3_aa: CASSPPGDREKLFF
cdr3_nt: TGTGCCAGCAGTCCTCCAGGGGATCGGGAAAAACTGTTTTTT

j_call: TRBJ1-2
d_call: TRBD1
v_call: TRBV30
cdr3_aa: CAWTGDRGNYGYTF
cdr3_nt: TGTGCCTGGACCGGGGACAGGGGGAACTATGGCTACACCTTC

j_call: TRBJ2-7
d_call: TRBD2
v_call: TRBV10-3
cdr3_aa: CAISDSGGGSYEQYF
cdr3_nt: TGTGCCATCAGTGATAGCGGGGGAGGCTCCTACGAGCAGTACTTC

j_call: TRBJ2-2
d_call: -
v_call: TRBV9
cdr3_aa: CASSVDPTGLDGELFF
cdr3_nt: TGTGCCAGCAGCGTAGACCCGACTGGCTTAGACGGGGAGCTGTTTTTT

j_call: TRBJ2-3
d_call: TRBD1
v_call: TRBV19
cdr3_aa: CASSPWTGGVPDTQYF
cdr3_nt: TGTGCCAGTAGCCCCTGGACAGGGGGCGTACCAGATACGCAGTATTTT

j_call: TRBJ2-7
d_call: TRBD1
v_call: TRBV4-1
cdr3_aa: CASSQDPLSGQGAYEQYF
cdr3_nt: TGCGCCAGCAGCCAAGATCCCTTGTCGGGACAGGGGGCCTACGAGCAGTACTTC

j_call: TRBJ2-2
d_call: TRBD1
v_call: TRBV5-1
cdr3_aa: CASSTGTGTSGELFF
cdr3_nt: TGCGCCAGCAGCACGGGGACAGGGACGAGCGGGGAGCTGTTTTTT

j_call: TRBJ2-7
d_call: -
v_call: TRBV7-2
cdr3_aa: CASSATGTKPYEQYF
cdr3_nt: TGTGCCAGCAGCGCGACCGGGACAAAACCCTACGAGCAGTACTTC

j_call: TRBJ2-7
d_call: TRBD1
v_call: TRBV5-1
cdr3_aa: CASSLATGGSYEQYF
cdr3_nt: TGCGCCAGCAGCTTGGCCACAGGGGGGTCCTACGAGCAGTACTTC

j_call: TRBJ2-1
d_call: TRBD1
v_call: TRBV29-1
cdr3_aa: CSVEDGDRGVGNEQFF
cdr3_nt: TGCAGCGTTGAAGATGGGGACAGGGGGGTAGGCAATGAGCAGTTCTTC

j_call: TRBJ2-3
d_call: -
v_call: TRBV11-2
cdr3_aa: CASSSLRPGWAQYF
cdr3_nt: TGTGCCAGCAGCTCCTTAAGACCAGGGTGGGCGCAGTATTTT

j_call: TRBJ2-7
d_call: -
v_call: TRBV28
cdr3_aa: CASNGQSPYEQYF
cdr3_nt: TGTGCCAGCAACGGACAGAGCCCCTACGAGCAGTACTTC

j_call: TRBJ2-7
d_call: -
v_call: TRBV4-2
cdr3_aa: CASSQAISQNAYEQYF
cdr3_nt: TGTGCCAGCAGCCAAGCCATATCACAGAATGCCTACGAGCAGTACTTC

j_call: TRBJ1-1
d_call: TRBD1
v_call: TRBV5-6
cdr3_aa: CASSFGDRPGFEAFF
cdr3_nt: TGTGCCAGCAGCTTCGGGGACAGGCCAGGGTTCGAAGCTTTCTTT

j_call: TRBJ2-1
d_call: -
v_call: TRBV6-1
cdr3_aa: CASSAYNEQFF
cdr3_nt: TGTGCCAGCAGTGCTTACAATGAGCAGTTCTTC

j_call: TRBJ2-7
d_call: TRBD1
v_call: TRBV14
cdr3_aa: CASSPTGVYEQYF
cdr3_nt: TGTGCCAGCAGTCCTACAGGGGTTTACGAGCAGTACTTC

j_call: TRBJ2-7
d_call: -
v_call: TRBV5-6
cdr3_aa: CASSLAVRVDSEQYF
cdr3_nt: TGTGCCAGCAGCTTGGCAGTCCGGGTCGACTCCGAGCAGTACTTC

j_call: TRBJ2-7
d_call: TRBD2
v_call: TRBV18
cdr3_aa: CASSPKGAGLADEQYF
cdr3_nt: TGTGCCAGCTCACCAAAGGGTGCGGGACTAGCAGACGAGCAGTACTTC

j_call: TRBJ2-5
d_call: TRBD2
v_call: TRBV30
cdr3_aa: CAWSGTSGQETQYF
cdr3_nt: TGTGCCTGGAGTGGGACTAGCGGCCAAGAGACCCAGTACTTC

j_call: TRBJ2-3
d_call: -
v_call: TRBV9
cdr3_aa: CASSPPGTDTQYF
cdr3_nt: TGTGCCAGCAGCCCACCGGGGACAGATACGCAGTATTTT

j_call: TRBJ2-7
d_call: -
v_call: TRBV5-1
cdr3_aa: CASSFMRPNYEQYF
cdr3_nt: TGCGCCAGCAGTTTTATGAGACCCAACTACGAGCAGTACTTC

j_call: TRBJ2-7
d_call: -
v_call: TRBV20-1
cdr3_aa: CSAPDYEQYF
cdr3_nt: TGCAGTGCTCCAGACTACGAGCAGTACTTC

j_call: TRBJ2-3
d_call: TRBD2
v_call: TRBV19
cdr3_aa: CASSIFRSGLAGRTDTQYF
cdr3_nt: TGTGCCAGTAGTATCTTCCGATCCGGACTAGCGGGCCGCACAGATACGCAGTATTTT

j_call: TRBJ2-2
d_call: -
v_call: TRBV5-4
cdr3_aa: CASSLVGLNTGELFF
cdr3_nt: TGTGCCAGCAGCTTGGTTGGCCTTAACACCGGGGAGCTGTTTTTT

j_call: TRBJ2-4
d_call: -
v_call: TRBV6-5
cdr3_aa: CASSYDTGSNIQYF
cdr3_nt: TGTGCCAGCAGTTATGATACGGGGAGCAACATTCAGTACTTC

j_call: TRBJ2-5
d_call: -
v_call: TRBV4-1
cdr3_aa: CASSQARGSGETQYF
cdr3_nt: TGCGCCAGCAGCCAAGCAAGAGGGAGCGGAGAGACCCAGTACTTC

j_call: TRBJ1-2
d_call: TRBD1
v_call: TRBV6-1
cdr3_aa: CASSEALGRGSYGYTF
cdr3_nt: TGTGCCAGCAGTGAAGCGCTTGGCAGGGGGAGCTATGGCTACACCTTC

j_call: TRBJ2-7
d_call: TRBD1
v_call: TRBV11-2
cdr3_aa: CASSPTWTGVEQYF
cdr3_nt: TGTGCCAGCAGCCCAACCTGGACAGGGGTCGAGCAGTACTTC

j_call: TRBJ2-7
d_call: TRBD1
v_call: TRBV4-3
cdr3_aa: CASSQATGGGYEQYF
cdr3_nt: TGCGCCAGCAGCCAAGCGACAGGGGGAGGCTACGAGCAGTACTTC

j_call: TRBJ2-3
d_call: TRBD2
v_call: TRBV19
cdr3_aa: CASSIAGGPSTDTQYF
cdr3_nt: TGTGCCAGTAGTATAGCGGGAGGGCCCAGCACAGATACGCAGTATTTT

j_call: TRBJ1-1
d_call: -
v_call: TRBV9
cdr3_aa: CASSGQVSNTEAFF
cdr3_nt: TGTGCCAGCAGCGGACAGGTTTCGAACACTGAAGCTTTCTTT

j_call: TRBJ1-3
d_call: -
v_call: TRBV28
cdr3_aa: CASSSPYSGNTIYF
cdr3_nt: TGTGCCAGCAGTTCCCCCTACTCTGGAAACACCATATATTTT

j_call: TRBJ1-1
d_call: TRBD1
v_call: TRBV18
cdr3_aa: CASSPTRQGSTEAFF
cdr3_nt: TGTGCCAGCTCCCCCACCCGACAGGGCAGCACTGAAGCTTTCTTT

j_call: TRBJ1-1
d_call: -
v_call: TRBV11-1
cdr3_aa: CASSFTGNTEAFF
cdr3_nt: TGTGCCAGCAGCTTCACGGGGAACACTGAAGCTTTCTTT

j_call: TRBJ1-1
d_call: -
v_call: TRBV5-1
cdr3_aa: CASSLDSRDTEAFF
cdr3_nt: TGCGCCAGCAGCTTGGACAGCCGAGACACTGAAGCTTTCTTT

j_call: TRBJ1-1
d_call: -
v_call: TRBV6-5
cdr3_aa: CASSYGPGEAFF
cdr3_nt: TGTGCCAGCAGTTACGGACCTGGGGAGGCTTTCTTT

j_call: TRBJ2-6
d_call: TRBD2
v_call: TRBV5-6
cdr3_aa: CASSLGIRTSGLEANVLTF
cdr3_nt: TGTGCCAGCAGCCTGGGGATCAGGACTAGCGGACTCGAGGCCAACGTCCTGACTTTC

j_call: TRBJ1-5
d_call: TRBD1
v_call: TRBV6-5
cdr3_aa: CASRRQGDQPQHF
cdr3_nt: TGTGCCAGCAGACGACAGGGGGATCAGCCCCAGCATTTT

j_call: TRBJ1-1
d_call: -
v_call: TRBV7-6
cdr3_aa: CASSLYSSGPGNTEAFF
cdr3_nt: TGTGCCAGCAGCTTATATAGTAGCGGACCCGGGAACACTGAAGCTTTCTTT